This T cell receptor (beta chain) is from a study of blood T cells in healthy people across ages. Study-wide background: Template switching recovered approximately one barcoded beta molecule for every two T cells.

Roughly 9.2 milliliters was the volume of peripheral blood drawn from each donor. Isolated PBMCs totaled at least 6.5 million in each sample. The V gene's germline CDR1 is SQVTM and CDR2 ANQGSEA. This CDR3 contains 13 residues. Trimming took 7 bases from V and 5 from J; bases not matched to a gene: 3. The authors ran a second PCR of 7 to 11 cycles using a sample-barcoded 5' primer and a J-beta primer mix. One entry per CDR3 protein, called by TCRdb with MiXCR from the 5' RACE reads. Of 790,000 or so distinct CDR3 sequences in the sample, 56% were seen once. The chain joins TRBV29-1 to TRBJ2-1, with 12 bases matching TRBD2. This TCR came from a man aged 40-49 years in good health. Sample: blood. The CDR3 DNA is TGCAGCGCTAGCGGGAGGGGGCACAATGAGCAGTTCTTC. The encoded protein is CSASGRGHNEQFF.